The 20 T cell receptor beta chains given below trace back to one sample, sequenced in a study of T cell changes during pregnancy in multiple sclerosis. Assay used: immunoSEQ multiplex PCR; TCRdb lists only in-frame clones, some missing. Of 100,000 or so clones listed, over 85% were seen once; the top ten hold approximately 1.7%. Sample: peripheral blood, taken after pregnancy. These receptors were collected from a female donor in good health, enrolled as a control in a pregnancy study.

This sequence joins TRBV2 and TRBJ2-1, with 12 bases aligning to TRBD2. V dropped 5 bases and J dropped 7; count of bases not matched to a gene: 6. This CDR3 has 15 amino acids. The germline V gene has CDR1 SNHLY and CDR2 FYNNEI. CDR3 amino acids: CASSSSGRATNEQFF. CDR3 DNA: TGTGCCAGCAGTTCTAGCGGGAGGGCCACGAATGAGCAGTTCTTC.

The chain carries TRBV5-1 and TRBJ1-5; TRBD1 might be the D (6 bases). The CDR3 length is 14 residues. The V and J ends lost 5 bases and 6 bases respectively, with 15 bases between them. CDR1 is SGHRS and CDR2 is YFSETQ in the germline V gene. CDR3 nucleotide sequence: TGCGCCAGCAGTACCGGACAGCCAGGTCAGCCCCAGCATTTT. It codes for CASSTGQPGQPQHF.

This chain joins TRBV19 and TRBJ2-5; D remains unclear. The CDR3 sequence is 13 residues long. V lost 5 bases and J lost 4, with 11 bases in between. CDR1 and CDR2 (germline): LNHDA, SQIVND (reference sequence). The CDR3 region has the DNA TGTGCCAGTAGTCGTGCTCTCAGAGAGACCCAGTACTTC. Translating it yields CASSRALRETQYF.

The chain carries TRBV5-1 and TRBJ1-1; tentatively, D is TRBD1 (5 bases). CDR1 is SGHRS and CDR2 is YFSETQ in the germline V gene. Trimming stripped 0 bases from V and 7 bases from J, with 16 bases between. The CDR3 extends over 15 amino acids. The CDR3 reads CASSLEGPPVLEAFF. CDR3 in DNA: TGCGCCAGCAGCTTGGAGGGGCCGCCGGTACTTGAAGCTTTCTTT. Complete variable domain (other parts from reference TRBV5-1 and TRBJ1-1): KAGVTQTPRYLIKTRGQQVTLSCSPISGHRSVSWYQQTPGQGLQFLFEYFSETQRNKGNFPGRFSGRQFSNSRSEMNVSTLELGDSALYLCASSLEGPPVLEAFFGQGTRLTVV.

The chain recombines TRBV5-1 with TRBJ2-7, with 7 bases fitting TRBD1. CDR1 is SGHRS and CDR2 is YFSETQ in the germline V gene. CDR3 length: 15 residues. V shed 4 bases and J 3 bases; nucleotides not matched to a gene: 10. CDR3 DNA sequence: TGCGCCAGCAGCCAACCGGGACAGTTTTTCTACGAGCAGTACTTC. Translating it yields CASSQPGQFFYEQYF.

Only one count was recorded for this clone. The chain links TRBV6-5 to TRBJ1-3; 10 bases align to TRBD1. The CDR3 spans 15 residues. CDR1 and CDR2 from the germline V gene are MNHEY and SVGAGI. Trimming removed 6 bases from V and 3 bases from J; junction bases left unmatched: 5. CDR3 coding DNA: TGTGCCAGCAGACCGACAGGGGGCATTGGAAACACCATATATTTT. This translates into CASRPTGGIGNTIYF.

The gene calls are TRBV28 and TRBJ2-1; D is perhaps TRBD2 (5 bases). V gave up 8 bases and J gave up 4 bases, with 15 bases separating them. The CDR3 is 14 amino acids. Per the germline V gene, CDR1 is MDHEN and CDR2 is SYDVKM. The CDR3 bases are TGTGCCAGCGTCCGCGGGCACGGGTACAATGAGCAGTTCTTC. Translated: CASVRGHGYNEQFF.

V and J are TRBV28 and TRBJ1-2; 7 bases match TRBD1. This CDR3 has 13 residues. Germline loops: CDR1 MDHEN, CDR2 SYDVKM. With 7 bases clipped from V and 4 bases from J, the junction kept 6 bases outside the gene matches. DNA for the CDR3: TGTGCCAGCATTGGGGACAGCTTCTATGGCTACACCTTC. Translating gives CASIGDSFYGYTF.

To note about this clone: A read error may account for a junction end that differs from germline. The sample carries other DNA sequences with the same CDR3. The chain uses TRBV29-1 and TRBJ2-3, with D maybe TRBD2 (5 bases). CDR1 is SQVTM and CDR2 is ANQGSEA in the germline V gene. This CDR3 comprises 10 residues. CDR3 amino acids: CSAGTDTQYF. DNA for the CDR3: TGTAGCGCGGGCACAGATACGCAGTATTTT.

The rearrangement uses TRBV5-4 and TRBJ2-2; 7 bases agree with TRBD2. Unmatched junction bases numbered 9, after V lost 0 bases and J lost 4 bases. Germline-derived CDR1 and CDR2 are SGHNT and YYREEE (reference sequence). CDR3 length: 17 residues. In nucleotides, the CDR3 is TGTGCCAGCAGCTTGGAGCCGGGGCGCGGGGGCACCGGGGAGCTGTTTTTT. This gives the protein CASSLEPGRGGTGELFF.

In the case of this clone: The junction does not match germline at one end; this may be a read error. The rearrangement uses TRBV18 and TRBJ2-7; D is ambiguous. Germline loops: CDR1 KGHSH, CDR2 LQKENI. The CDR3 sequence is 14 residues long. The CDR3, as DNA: TGTGCCAGCTCCCCACAGTCCGGGTACTACGAGCAGTACTTC. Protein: CASSPQSGYYEQYF.

The CDR3 protein is CASSRLAGERGETQYF. The CDR3 DNA sequence: TGTGCCAGCAGTCGCCTAGCGGGCGAGAGGGGAGAGACCCAGTACTTC. The chain recombines TRBV2 with TRBJ2-5; the match to TRBD2 covers 8 bases. CDR1 is SNHLY, CDR2 FYNNEI, per germline. The CDR3 length is 16 residues. V gave up 5 bases and J gave up 4 bases; unmatched junction bases: 12.

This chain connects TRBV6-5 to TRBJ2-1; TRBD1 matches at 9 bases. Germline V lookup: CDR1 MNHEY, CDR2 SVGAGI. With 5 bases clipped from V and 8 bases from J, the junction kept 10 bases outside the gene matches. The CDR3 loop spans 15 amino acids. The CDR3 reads CASSPIQQGADEQFF. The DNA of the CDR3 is TGTGCCAGCAGTCCAATACAACAGGGGGCGGATGAGCAGTTCTTC.

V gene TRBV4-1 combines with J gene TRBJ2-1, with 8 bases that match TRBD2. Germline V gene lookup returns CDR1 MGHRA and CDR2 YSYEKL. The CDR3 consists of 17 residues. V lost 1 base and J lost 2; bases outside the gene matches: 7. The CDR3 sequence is CASSQAGAGGTYNEQFF. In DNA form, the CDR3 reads TGCGCCAGCAGCCAAGCGGGGGCGGGAGGAACCTACAATGAGCAGTTCTTC.

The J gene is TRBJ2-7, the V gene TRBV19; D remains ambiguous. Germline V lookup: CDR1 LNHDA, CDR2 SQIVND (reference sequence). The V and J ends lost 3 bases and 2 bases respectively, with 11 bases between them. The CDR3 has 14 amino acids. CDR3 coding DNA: TGTGCCAGTAGTATCGTCGGTATAGCCTACGAGCAGTACTTC. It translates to CASSIVGIAYEQYF.

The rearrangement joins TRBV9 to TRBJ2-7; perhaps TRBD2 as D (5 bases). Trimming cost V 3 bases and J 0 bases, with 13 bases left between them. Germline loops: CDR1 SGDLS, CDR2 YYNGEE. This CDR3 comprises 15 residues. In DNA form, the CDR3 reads TGTGCCAGCAGCGAGGGAGCGGATAGCTCCTACGAGCAGTACTTC. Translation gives CASSEGADSSYEQYF.

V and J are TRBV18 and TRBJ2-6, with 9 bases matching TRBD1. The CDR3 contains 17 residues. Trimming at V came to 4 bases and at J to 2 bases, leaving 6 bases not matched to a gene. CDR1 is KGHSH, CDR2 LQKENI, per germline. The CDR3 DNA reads TGTGCCAGCTCACACGGGACAGGGAAGACTGGGGCCAACGTCCTGACTTTC. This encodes CASSHGTGKTGANVLTF.

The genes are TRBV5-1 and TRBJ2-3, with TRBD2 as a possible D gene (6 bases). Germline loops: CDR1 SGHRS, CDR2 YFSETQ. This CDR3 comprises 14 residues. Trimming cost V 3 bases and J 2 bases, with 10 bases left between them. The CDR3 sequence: CASSWGTYTDTQYF. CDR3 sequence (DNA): TGCGCCAGCAGCTGGGGGACTTACACAGATACGCAGTATTTT.

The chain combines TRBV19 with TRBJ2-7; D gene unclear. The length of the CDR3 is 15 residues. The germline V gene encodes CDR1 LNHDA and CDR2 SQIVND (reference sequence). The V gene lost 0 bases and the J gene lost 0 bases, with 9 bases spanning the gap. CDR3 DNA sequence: TGTGCCAGTAGTATAGACCGGCGGAGCTCCTACGAGCAGTACTTC. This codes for CASSIDRRSSYEQYF.

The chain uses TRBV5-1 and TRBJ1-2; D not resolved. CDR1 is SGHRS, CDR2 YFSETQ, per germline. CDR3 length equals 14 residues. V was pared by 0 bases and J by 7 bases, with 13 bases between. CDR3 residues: CASSLVTSSGGYTF. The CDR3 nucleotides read TGCGCCAGCAGCTTGGTTACATCCTCGGGTGGCTACACCTTC. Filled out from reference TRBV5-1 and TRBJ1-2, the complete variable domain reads KAGVTQTPRYLIKTRGQQVTLSCSPISGHRSVSWYQQTPGQGLQFLFEYFSETQRNKGNFPGRFSGRQFSNSRSEMNVSTLELGDSALYLCASSLVTSSGGYTFGSGTRLTVV.